The 3 T cell receptor beta chains below come from one sample, sequenced in a study of Graves' ophthalmopathy and Graves' hyperthyroidism (dated by TCRdb to the late 2010s). The instrument given in TCRdb is Illumina HiSeq 2000. TCR beta CDR3 regions were amplified from RNA transcripts for repertoire sequencing. The first round was an RT-PCR using HTBI primers with the Qiagen OneStep RT-PCR kit, and this first round was followed by a second-round multiplex PCR, then size selection and purification. TCRdb reprocessed the public reads (quality trimming at Q25 with fastp, clone calling with MiXCR) and kept in-frame beta chains. Every CDR3 protein is listed once, alongside the most common genes and DNA of its rows. The sample has some 520,000 distinct CDR3 sequences on record, roughly an eighth of them singletons. The ten top clones hold approximately 9.8% of the sample. The material sequenced was blood. Receptors originate from a woman under 40 with Graves' ophthalmopathy. Donor details come from another sample of the same person, matched by shared clones.

This clonotype was observed at least ten times. The chain employs TRBV12-3 or TRBV12-4 and TRBJ2-4, with no clear D. The CDR3 covers 13 residues. V was clipped by 9 bases and J by 5 bases, with 14 bases between them. The CDR3 DNA reads TGTGCCAGTTCCGGCCCCTTCGAAAACATTCAGTACTTC. It codes for CASSGPFENIQYF.

This clonotype has at least ten counts. This chain links TRBV6-5 with TRBJ1-2; a possible D gene is TRBD1 (6 bases). CDR1 and CDR2 from the germline V gene are MNHEY and SVGAGI. The CDR3 is 15 amino acids. V lost 6 bases to trimming and J lost 5 bases, with 19 bases between them. CDR3 in amino acids: CASRTRQAGRYGYTF. The DNA of the CDR3 is TGTGCCAGCAGAACCCGACAGGCCGGGAGGTATGGCTACACCTTC.

This clonotype was observed a handful of times. A much larger clone lies one base from this, so it may be a read error. As the CDR3 is not closed by the conserved phenylalanine or tryptophan, this likely results from a read error. V gene TRBV4-1 combines with J gene TRBJ1-1, with a possible D match to TRBD1 (6 bases). The CDR3 is made up of 14 amino acids. V dropped 4 bases and J dropped 4 bases, with 13 bases sitting between them. The germline V gene has CDR1 MGHRA and CDR2 YSYEKL. In nucleotides, the CDR3 is TGCGCCAGCAGCCGAGCCACAGGGATCACTGAAGCTTTCCTT. It specifies CASSRATGITEAFL.